This TCR beta chain comes out of a study of blood T cell repertoires in COVID-19. Repertoires were generated with immunoSEQ multiplex PCR, while TCRdb's copy carries only in-frame clones and drops some. Among approximately 200,000 clones listed, around 89% were seen once. Per germline, CDR1 SGHTS and CDR2 YDEGEE. Trimming removed 3 bases from V and 1 base from J, with 14 bases in between. This CDR3 spans 16 amino acids. This sequence originates from a man between 65 and 85 years old with acute or convalescent COVID-19. Sequenced: peripheral blood. The V and J genes are TRBV5-8 and TRBJ2-1; tentative D call: TRBD1 (5 bases). The CDR3: CASSWGQGLSYNEQFF. The CDR3 DNA sequence: TGTGCCAGCAGCTGGGGTCAGGGTCTTTCCTACAATGAGCAGTTCTTC.